This entry lists 15 T cell receptor beta chains sequenced from one sample in a study of CD8 T cells in ankylosing spondylitis. One entry per CDR3 protein results from TCRdb running MiXCR on the 5' RACE reads. This repertoire shows under 400,000 distinct CDR3 sequences, about 9.9% found once; its top ten account for roughly 9.5%. The sequencing input was blood, either unsorted or a sorted T cell fraction (not recorded which). The receptors were sampled from a female donor with ankylosing spondylitis or in good health (not recorded which).

This clonotype was picked up many times. The V and J genes are TRBV20-1 and TRBJ1-5, with a tentative D call TRBD1 (6 bases). Germline assignment: CDR1 DFQATT and CDR2 SNEGSKA (reference sequence). This CDR3 is 14 amino acids long. V dropped 0 bases and J dropped 9 bases, with 15 bases sitting between them. Written as DNA, the CDR3 is TGCAGTGCTAGAGATTGGGGGGGGCAGGGGCCCCAGCATTTT. Protein: CSARDWGGQGPQHF.

In this sample, this clonotype turned up many times. J is TRBJ2-1 and V is TRBV7-2, with TRBD2 matching over 8 bases. V lost 1 base, J lost 4 bases, and 3 bases stayed unmatched. Germline CDR1 is SGHTA and CDR2 is FQGNSA. This CDR3 is 15 amino acids long. The CDR3 reads CASSLVSGSYNEQFF. The CDR3 DNA reads as TGTGCCAGCAGCTTAGTAAGCGGGAGTTACAATGAGCAGTTCTTC.

This clonotype came up many times. The chain recombines TRBV5-1 with TRBJ2-3; 9 bases align to TRBD1. The ends lost 1 base at V and 4 bases at J; junction bases unmatched: 13. This CDR3 contains 18 residues. From germline, CDR1 is SGHRS and CDR2 YFSETQ. Here the CDR3 reads CASSLISLWTGAADTQYF. CDR3 coding DNA: TGCGCCAGCAGCTTGATCTCCTTATGGACAGGGGCAGCAGATACGCAGTATTTT.

This clonotype was found many times. The V and J genes are TRBV10-3 and TRBJ2-1; D call uncertain. The V end lost 6 bases, the J end lost 4 bases, and 4 bases lay between the germline ends. The CDR3 is 11 amino acids. The germline gives CDR1 ENHRY, CDR2 SYGVKD. The CDR3 bases are TGTGCCATCAGCGAATACAATGAGCAGTTCTTC. Translated: CAISEYNEQFF.

This clonotype was detected many times. V is TRBV24-1 and J is TRBJ2-2; no clear D. Germline V gene lookup returns CDR1 KGHDR and CDR2 SFDVKD. Deletions cut 0 bases from V and 3 bases from J, with 7 bases between. This CDR3 has 15 residues. The CDR3 DNA follows: TGTGCCACCAGTGATTTGACCGGCGACACCGGGGAGCTGTTTTTT. It specifies CATSDLTGDTGELFF.

This clonotype was found many times. This chain joins TRBV20-1 and TRBJ2-3; 9 bases map to TRBD2. The J segment lost 4 bases and the V segment lost 7 bases, leaving 6 bases of the junction unmatched. Looked up from germline, CDR1 is DFQATT and CDR2 is SNEGSKA (reference sequence). The CDR3 is made up of 13 amino acids. The CDR3 region is CSEARGGPDTQYF. CDR3 nucleotide sequence: TGCAGTGAGGCGCGGGGGGGCCCAGATACGCAGTATTTT.

There are many counts of this clonotype. The V gene is TRBV7-8, the J gene TRBJ2-2, with D tentatively TRBD2 (5 bases). This CDR3 is built from 15 residues. V dropped 3 bases and J dropped 1 base, with 9 bases sitting between them. CDR1 is SGHVS and CDR2 is FQNEAQ in the germline V gene. CDR3: CASSLASMNTGELFF. CDR3 coding DNA: TGTGCCAGCAGCTTGGCTAGCATGAACACCGGGGAGCTGTTTTTT.

This clonotype has ten or more counts. V is TRBV27 and J is TRBJ1-1, with unresolved D. The germline V gene encodes CDR1 MNHEY and CDR2 SMNVEV (reference sequence). The V end lost 6 bases, the J end lost 3 bases, and 17 bases lay between the germline ends. The CDR3 covers 15 residues. For the CDR3, the DNA is TGTGCCAGCAGGCCCCCGAGCTCATACTACACTGAAGCTTTCTTT. Its translation is CASRPPSSYYTEAFF.

This clonotype was detected ten times or more. V gene TRBV5-1 combines with J gene TRBJ2-2; TRBD2 is a possible D gene (5 bases). The germline V gene encodes CDR1 SGHRS and CDR2 YFSETQ. V was clipped by 6 bases and J by 1 base, with 7 bases between them. The CDR3 is 13 residues long. CDR3 sequence: CASNEGNTGELFF. DNA of the CDR3: TGCGCCAGCAATGAGGGGAACACCGGGGAGCTGTTTTTT.

For this clonotype: This may be a read error, as it is one base from a much larger clone. V is TRBV7-9 and J is TRBJ2-1, with D possibly matching TRBD1 (6 bases). The CDR3 contains 13 residues. Germline V gene lookup returns CDR1 SEHNR and CDR2 FQNEAQ (reference sequence). DNA of the CDR3: TGTGCCAGCAGCCCCGACAGGAACAATGCGCAGTTCTTC. Its translation: CASSPDRNNAQFF. Together with reference TRBV7-9 and TRBJ2-1, the CDR3 gives the full variable domain: DTGVSQNPRHKITKRGQNVTFRCDPISEHNRLYWYRQTLGQGPEFLTYFQNEAQLEKSRLLSDRFSAERPKGSFSTLEIQRTEQGDSAMYLCASSPDRNNAQFFGPGTRLTVL.

This clonotype was counted ten times or more. The V call is TRBV7-6, the J call TRBJ1-1; no reliable D call. V was pared by 5 bases and J by 4 bases, with 8 bases between. The CDR3 totals 12 residues. In germline, CDR1 is SGHVS, CDR2 FNYEAQ. The CDR3 DNA sequence: TGTGCCAGCAGCGCACTGGGCACTGAAGCTTTCTTT. Translating it yields CASSALGTEAFF.

This clonotype was observed at least ten times. The chain uses TRBV28 and TRBJ2-1; 11 bases are a match to TRBD2. The germline V gene has CDR1 MDHEN and CDR2 SYDVKM. CDR3 length equals 14 residues. V lost 5 bases, J lost 7 bases, and 4 bases stayed unmatched. The CDR3 bases are TGTGCCAGCAGTACTAGCGGGAGTAGGAATGAGCAGTTCTTC. Encoded protein: CASSTSGSRNEQFF. Looking up the rest from reference TRBV28 and TRBJ2-1 gives the full variable domain: DVKVTQSSRYLVKRTGEKVFLECVQDMDHENMFWYRQDPGLGLRLIYFSYDVKMKEKGDIPEGYSVSREKKERFSLILESASTNQTSMYLCASSTSGSRNEQFFGPGTRLTVL.

There are many counts of this clonotype. V and J are TRBV20-1 and TRBJ2-7; 8 positions match TRBD2. The CDR3 totals 16 residues. J was trimmed by 2 bases and V by 5 bases; bases with no gene match: 14. Germline CDR1 is DFQATT and CDR2 is SNEGSKA (reference sequence). CDR3 DNA sequence: TGCAGTGCTGATTTTTGGGCGGGGGGTCTGCCCTACGAGCAGTACTTC. Translation: CSADFWAGGLPYEQYF.

The chain has TRBV27 and TRBJ2-7; weak D call: TRBD1 (5 bases). V lost 6 bases and J 3 bases, leaving 15 bases between the germline ends. The CDR3 spans 14 residues. CDR1 and CDR2 (germline): MNHEY, SMNVEV (reference sequence). The CDR3 sequence is CASSRAGLSYEQYF. The DNA for the CDR3 is TGTGCCAGCAGCCGGGCAGGGCTGAGCTACGAGCAGTACTTC.

Comment on this clonotype: The junction departs from germline at one end; a sequencing error may be responsible. This chain joins TRBV7-9 and TRBJ2-2, with D maybe TRBD2 (5 bases). Germline CDR1 is SEHNR and CDR2 is FQNEAQ (reference sequence). The CDR3 sequence is 12 residues long. CDR3 amino acids: CASSFNTGELSF. CDR3 in DNA: TGTGCCAGCAGCTTCAACACCGGGGAGCTGTCTTTT.